This T cell receptor beta chain came from a study of blood T cell repertoires in COVID-19 (dated by TCRdb to the early 2020s). In the study overall: Samples from collaborators originated in the United States, Italy and Spain and spanned both the acute and convalescent phases of COVID-19. The prospective study material was composed of cDNA or gDNA derived from T cells, B-cell-depleted T cells, or PBMCs. The dataset comprised deeply sampled blood TCRbeta repertoires from subjects exposed to, actively infected with, or recovered from COVID-19. The repertoires were released in a freely available public database intended as a resource for research on the immune response to SARS-CoV-2. The samples were drawn from two sources: the first 160 participants of the ongoing ImmuneRACE study, and 950 to 1,500 subjects contributed by 6 global collaborators. Nearly every sample came with metadata listing a de-identified subject ID, COVID-19 status, age in years and sex. Where available, HLA class I and class II types were obtained from metadata supplied by the sample provider rather than from assay-based typing.

Comment on this clone: The specificity of this receptor is unknown. The record has no base qualities; no much larger clone is one base away.

The CDR3 runs 20 amino acids, cysteine and phenylalanine included. The only DNA kept is the CDR3, 60 bases in frame from the first base. TCRbeta CDR3 regions were amplified from genomic DNA using the immunoSEQ Assay, a bias-controlled multiplex PCR. In the source study's methods: The number of nucleated cells in each sample was estimated from the amplification of reference gene primers within the assay. Sequence reads were collapsed and filtered to measure the absolute abundance of every unique TCRbeta CDR3 rearrangement. For each sample, productive Simpson clonality was calculated as the square root of Simpson's diversity index over productive rearrangements. TCRdb obtained this table from immuneACCESS and retained in-frame rearrangements with V and J assigned. These tables miss some clones; where compared with another copy, unresolved V genes account for less than half of the shortfall, and the remainder is unexplained. V and J calls and clone size are given by that table; D and trimming were obtained from the DNA. In this sample the table shows 250,000 or so clones, 88% of which occur a single time. The ten largest account for 0.65% to 0.9% of the sample.

Each collaborating institution followed its own protocols to collect whole blood in K2EDTA tubes. For TCRbeta analysis, collaborator samples were shipped as frozen whole blood, as isolated PBMCs, or as DNA extracted from either sample type. The full study reports these points: Clinical and demographic metadata were provided uncurated, with the amount varying by source and participant.

Sequences were obtained from peripheral blood. The TCR originated in a woman between 25 and 40 years old with acute or convalescent COVID-19. This receptor chain uses TRBV12-1 and TRBJ1-5; the DNA was not compared with TRBD1, the D call given in the table. TRBV12-1 is a documented pseudogene. The bases are TGTGCCAGCCCCCTTACGAAGCGGGACAGGGAAACCTATAGCAATCAGCCCCAGCATTTT. Its translation reads: CASPLTKRDRETYSNQPQHF.